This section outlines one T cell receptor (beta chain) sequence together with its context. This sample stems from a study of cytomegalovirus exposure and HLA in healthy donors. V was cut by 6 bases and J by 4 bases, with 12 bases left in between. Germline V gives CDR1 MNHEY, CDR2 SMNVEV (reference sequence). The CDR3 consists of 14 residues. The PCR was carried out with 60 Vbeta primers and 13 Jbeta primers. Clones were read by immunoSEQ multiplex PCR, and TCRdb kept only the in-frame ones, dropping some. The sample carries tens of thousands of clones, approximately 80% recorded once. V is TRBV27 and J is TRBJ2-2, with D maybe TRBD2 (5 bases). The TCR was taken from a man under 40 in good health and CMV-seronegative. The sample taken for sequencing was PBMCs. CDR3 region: CASRRLLGTGELFF. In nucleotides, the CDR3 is TGTGCCAGCAGGCGACTACTGGGCACCGGGGAGCTGTTTTTT.